This T cell receptor beta chain was sequenced during a study of OX40 agonist ivuxolimab in advanced cancers. Study observations and caveats: CD4+ and CD8+ blood T cells expanded clonally by week 6 at 0.1 to 3.0 mg/kg. In the 0.1-3.0 mg/kg groups, partial responders showed among the lowest expansion.

Unmatched junction bases numbered 15, after V lost 11 bases and J lost 4 bases. The CDR3 loop spans 16 amino acids. CDR1 and CDR2 (germline): MDHEN, SYDVKM. With regard to this clone: Its cognate antigen is unknown.

Produced via immunoSEQ multiplex PCR; TCRdb's table is partial and in-frame only. The table includes more than 60,000 clones, roughly four fifths detected once. V gene TRBV28 combines with J gene TRBJ2-2; 8 bases line up with TRBD2. The sequence was collected from an adult with an advanced solid tumor such as melanoma, head and neck, liver or kidney cancer. The source was CD4+ or CD8+ T cells sorted from blood, collected in a trial of the OX40 agonist ivuxolimab. The CDR3 DNA follows: TGTGCCCGCATCCGGGGGGGGCTAGTAGGCACCGGGGAGCTGTTTTTT. As protein: CARIRGGLVGTGELFF.